The next 20 T cell receptor beta chains were all read from a single sample in a study of T cell clonality in common variable immunodeficiency. Only in-frame clones appear in the TCRdb table, and some are missing; sequencing was by immunoSEQ multiplex PCR. Sampling found roughly 79,000 clones, none seen once. Sequences were obtained from peripheral blood mononuclear cells. These receptors all come from a person aged 18 to 75 in good health.

This clone was recorded at least ten times. Sequencing ends 3 residues short of the CDR3 end; the germline J gene provides the rest. J is TRBJ1-1 and V is TRBV6-2 or TRBV6-3, with D unclear. Looked up from germline, CDR1 is MNHEY and CDR2 is SVGEGT. Trimming took off 0 bases at V and 3 bases at J, with 14 bases between the two ends. CDR3 length: 16 amino acids. The sequenced CDR3 bases are TGTGCCAGCAGTTACTCGCAATTACCCAGGTACACTGAA. Its protein product is CASSYSQLPRYTE. The whole CDR3 sequence is CASSYSQLPRYTEAFF.

This clone was recorded at least ten times. The read falls 3 residues short of the CDR3 end, and the missing part is taken from the germline J gene. The chain employs TRBV20-1 and TRBJ2-3; 7 bases match TRBD2. The junction had 11 bases not matched to a gene; V was cut back by 0 bases and J by 5 bases. Germline-derived CDR1 and CDR2 are DFQATT and SNEGSKA (reference sequence). The CDR3 sequence is 16 residues long. The part of the CDR3 DNA that was read is TGCAGTGCTAGAGATAAAGCGGGAATGGGGGGAGATACG. Its translation: CSARDKAGMGGDT. In full, the CDR3 reads CSARDKAGMGGDTQYF.

This clone was seen many times. The read ends 3 residues shy of where the CDR3 ends; the end is completed using the germline J gene. V is TRBV6-2 or TRBV6-3 and J is TRBJ1-1, with TRBD1 matching 9 bases. From germline, CDR1 is MNHEY and CDR2 SVGEGT. Trimming cost V 3 bases and J 0 bases; bases outside gene matches: 8. The CDR3 runs 17 residues. The CDR3: CASSYEGDRVVNTEAFF. CDR3 bases read: TGTGCCAGCAGTTATGAGGGGGACAGGGTTGTGAACACTGAA.

Worth noting for this clone: The read comes to an end 3 residues before the CDR3 does, leaving the germline J gene to fill in the end. V and J are TRBV19 and TRBJ2-7, with D possibly matching TRBD2 (6 bases). The V end lost 4 bases, the J end lost 2 bases, and 15 bases lay between the germline ends. The CDR3 extends over 15 amino acids. Germline values: CDR1 LNHDA, CDR2 SQIVND (reference sequence). The part of the CDR3 DNA that was read is TGTGCCAGTAGTACTCCAGGGCGGGGCACCTACGAG. Encoded protein: CASSTPGRGTYE. The full CDR3 reads CASSTPGRGTYEQYF.

This clone has a count of ten or more. CDR3 in amino acids: CASTSSGRGLEDTQYF. CDR3 DNA (partial): TGTGCCAGCACCTCTAGCGGGAGAGGGCTTGAGGATACG. This chain uses TRBV12-3 or TRBV12-4 with TRBJ2-3, with TRBD2 matching 10 bases. The sequenced fragment ends 3 residues before the CDR3 boundary, so the rest is inferred from the germline J gene. The CDR3 runs 16 residues. V lost 7 bases, J lost 6 bases, and 13 bases stayed unmatched.

This clone has ten or more counts. The CDR3 is cut off 3 residues early in the read; its end comes from the germline J gene. V is TRBV29-1 and J is TRBJ2-1; D gene ambiguous. The germline gives CDR1 SQVTM, CDR2 ANQGSEA. There are 13 residues in the CDR3. V lost 3 bases and J 0 bases, leaving 6 bases between the germline ends. The covered CDR3 bases are TGCAGCGTTGATGCGAGCTCCTACAATGAG. Amino acids: CSVDASSYNE. The whole CDR3 reads CSVDASSYNEQFF.

This clone was counted many times. The read terminates 3 residues before the CDR3 end, so the remaining end is supplied by the germline J gene. The chain employs TRBV5-6 and TRBJ2-7; D is unclear. The ends were cut back, 0 bases at V and 0 bases at J, with 7 bases in the middle. Germline V CDR1 and CDR2: SGHDT, YYEEEE. The CDR3 spans 14 residues. CDR3 sequence reads: CASSLDSNSYEQYF. The DNA read from the CDR3 is TGTGCCAGCAGCTTGGACAGTAACTCCTACGAG.

The table lists this clone with many counts. The read halts 3 residues ahead of the CDR3 end, with the missing end drawn from the germline J gene. The chain is built from TRBV7-3 and TRBJ2-1; 9 bases agree with TRBD2. V lost 2 bases, J lost 9 bases, and 11 bases stayed unmatched. CDR1 SGHTA and CDR2 FQGTGA come from the germline V gene. The CDR3 runs 16 residues. The CDR3 bases that were read are TGTGCCAGCAGCTTACCGTCTAGCGGGAAAAATAGTGAG. It yields the protein CASSLPSSGKNSE. The whole CDR3 protein is CASSLPSSGKNSEQFF.

This clone was picked up many times. The DNA ends 3 residues before the CDR3 does, and the rest of the CDR3 is filled in from the germline J gene. This sequence joins TRBV10-1 and TRBJ2-7; 9 positions match TRBD2. The CDR3 spans 15 residues. In germline, CDR1 is WNHNN, CDR2 SYGVQD (reference sequence). After removal of 2 bases from V and 6 bases from J, the junction contained 8 bases not matched to a gene. CDR3 region: CASSEGIAGVSEQYF. CDR3 DNA, as far as it was read: TGCGCCAGCAGTGAGGGGATAGCGGGAGTATCCGAG.

At least ten counts were recorded for this clone. The read finishes 3 residues shy of the CDR3 end, and the germline J gene is used to complete it. The V call is TRBV6-2 or TRBV6-3, the J call TRBJ2-3; TRBD2 aligns across 8 bases. The germline V gene encodes CDR1 MNHEY and CDR2 SVGEGT. CDR3 size: 17 residues. The V segment lost 6 bases and the J segment 7 bases; nucleotides outside the gene matches: 18. The CDR3 region is CASSPRGSGNRPNTQYF. The covered CDR3 bases are TGTGCCAGCAGCCCTCGGGGTAGCGGGAACAGGCCCAATACG.

This clone was counted many times. CDR3: CSVEDVKFSGSSYNEQFF. CDR3 DNA (partial): TGCAGCGTTGAAGATGTTAAATTTAGCGGAAGCTCCTACAATGAG. The genes are TRBV29-1 and TRBJ2-1; maybe TRBD2 (6 bases). The observed sequence ends 3 residues before the CDR3 terminus, with the missing tail filled in from the germline J gene. V was clipped by 0 bases and J by 0 bases, with 18 bases between them. This CDR3 contains 18 residues. Germline V lookup: CDR1 SQVTM, CDR2 ANQGSEA.

Ten or more counts support this clone. Read coverage stops 3 residues before the CDR3 terminus; the germline J gene supplies the remainder. The chain is built from TRBV14 and TRBJ2-3; D remains unclear. The CDR3 runs 13 residues. V lost 5 bases, J lost 6 bases, and 12 bases lay in between. The germline gives CDR1 SGHDN, CDR2 FVKESK. The CDR3 here is CASSDRVDDTQYF. The covered CDR3 bases are TGTGCCAGCAGCGATAGGGTTGATGATACG.

Ten or more counts support this clone. The CDR3 DNA, read in part, is TGTGCCAGCAGTCCACAGGACAGAAGTCTATACAATGAG. This encodes CASSPQDRSLYNE. The complete CDR3 sequence is CASSPQDRSLYNEQFF. The rearrangement joins TRBV28 to TRBJ2-1; tentatively, D is TRBD1 (6 bases). The missing CDR3 end, 3 residues past where the read stops, is filled in from the germline J gene. This CDR3 comprises 16 residues. V lost 5 bases and J lost 4, with 18 bases in between. Germline V gene data show CDR1 as MDHEN and CDR2 as SYDVKM.

This clone was picked up many times. The missing CDR3 end, 3 residues past where the read stops, is filled in from the germline J gene. The rearrangement links TRBV11-2 to TRBJ2-6, with D unclear. V shed 7 bases and J shed 2 bases, with 9 bases lying between them. The germline gives CDR1 SGHAT, CDR2 FQNNGV. The CDR3 is made up of 14 amino acids. The CDR3 bases that were read are TGTGCCAGCACATTTCGGGCTGGGGCCAACGTC. Amino acids: CASTFRAGANV. The full CDR3 protein reads CASTFRAGANVLTF.

This clone was seen ten or more times. The CDR3 is cut off 3 residues early in the read; its end comes from the germline J gene. This chain connects TRBV7-8 to TRBJ2-1; 8 bases agree with TRBD2. The V gene end was trimmed by 3 bases and the J gene end by 8 bases; junction bases not matched to a gene: 9. The CDR3 spans 15 residues. Germline CDR1 is SGHVS and CDR2 is FQNEAQ. The CDR3 reads CASSFWREVRYEQFF. CDR3 DNA, as far as it was read: TGTGCCAGCAGCTTTTGGCGGGAGGTACGGTATGAG.

This clone appeared many times. The missing CDR3 end, 3 residues past where the read stops, is filled in from the germline J gene. The chain recombines TRBV19 with TRBJ2-7; TRBD2 might be the D (6 bases). Germline-derived CDR1 and CDR2 are LNHDA and SQIVND (reference sequence). V lost 4 bases, J lost 3 bases, and 19 bases lay in between. The CDR3 contains 16 residues. The CDR3 protein is CASSTEPGLRSYEQYF. CDR3 bases read: TGTGCCAGTAGTACGGAACCGGGACTTAGAAGCTACGAG.

This clone came up many times. The read halts 3 residues ahead of the CDR3 end, with the missing end drawn from the germline J gene. The rearrangement links TRBV28 to TRBJ2-3, with TRBD2 as a possible D gene (6 bases). The germline V and J ends were trimmed by 9 bases and 6 bases, with 25 bases remaining between them. The germline V gene encodes CDR1 MDHEN and CDR2 SYDVKM. The CDR3 has 16 residues. The DNA read from the CDR3 is TGTGCCAGTGCTGACCCGGTGCTCGGAGGGTCTGATACG. Residues: CASADPVLGGSDT. The full-length CDR3 reads as CASADPVLGGSDTQYF.

This clone came up many times. The CDR3 is cut off 3 residues early in the read; its end comes from the germline J gene. The chain combines TRBV6-4 with TRBJ2-7, with 12 bases lining up with TRBD2. Germline V gene lookup returns CDR1 MRHNA and CDR2 SNTAGT. The CDR3 runs to 17 residues. With 2 bases clipped from V and 6 bases from J, the junction kept 11 bases outside the gene matches. Partial CDR3 DNA: TGTGCCAGCAGTGACAGAGCCACTAGCGGGAGGTCGTCCGAG. It translates to CASSDRATSGRSSE. The full CDR3 protein reads CASSDRATSGRSSEQYF.

This clone was counted many times. The CDR3 is cut off 3 residues early in the read; its end comes from the germline J gene. The V gene is TRBV5-1, the J gene TRBJ2-5; TRBD2 aligns across 13 bases. Losses at the gene ends were 1 base for V and 5 bases for J; bases not matched to a gene: 5. Germline values: CDR1 SGHRS, CDR2 YFSETQ. This CDR3 is 16 amino acids long. The CDR3 bases that were read are TGCGCCAGCAGCTTGCCCGGACTAGCGGGAGTGGAGACC. It yields the protein CASSLPGLAGVET. The entire CDR3 protein reads CASSLPGLAGVETQYF.

This clone was detected many times. The read halts 3 residues ahead of the CDR3 end, with the missing end drawn from the germline J gene. This chain uses TRBV20-1 with TRBJ2-7; 7 positions agree with TRBD2. Looked up from germline, CDR1 is DFQATT and CDR2 is SNEGSKA (reference sequence). The CDR3 runs to 14 residues. The V gene end was trimmed by 0 bases and the J gene end by 3 bases; junction bases not matched to a gene: 5. The CDR3 is CSARDRAGVYEQYF. CDR3 DNA (partial): TGCAGTGCTAGAGATCGTGCGGGAGTCTACGAG.